Shown below are 7 T cell receptor beta chains from a single sample sequenced in a study of cytotoxic CD8 clonotypes in ibrutinib-treated CLL. Sequencing used immunoSEQ multiplex PCR; TCRdb keeps in-frame clones, though not all of them. The sample lists approximately 47,000 clones; about three fifths were seen once. Material: PBMCs, obtained after 24 months of ibrutinib treatment. These receptors all stem from a human donor with chronic lymphocytic leukemia.

This clone appeared many times. The rearrangement uses TRBV29-1 and TRBJ1-5, with no clear D. Germline V gene sequence: CDR1 SQVTM, CDR2 ANQGSEA. This CDR3 comprises 14 residues. Trimming took off 4 bases at V and 0 bases at J, with 10 bases between the two ends. The DNA for the CDR3 is TGCAGCGTTGGGACTAGAAATAGCAATCAGCCCCAGCATTTT. Translated, it gives CSVGTRNSNQPQHF.

This chain joins TRBV7-2 and TRBJ2-7; 7 bases agree with TRBD2. This CDR3 comprises 14 residues. V shed 1 base and J 5 bases; nucleotides not matched to a gene: 5. The V gene's germline CDR1 is SGHTA and CDR2 FQGNSA. DNA of the CDR3: TGTGCCAGCAGCTTAGGGCGGGGGTTGGACGAGCAGTACTTC. This translates into CASSLGRGLDEQYF.

This clone has just a few counts. The CDR3 DNA reads TGTGCCAGCAGCCAAGATTGGCTAACCGTCTACAATGAGCAGTTCTTC. Translation: CASSQDWLTVYNEQFF. The chain couples TRBV4-2 to TRBJ2-1, with D unclear. The V end lost 0 bases, the J end lost 3 bases, and 12 bases lay between the germline ends. The CDR3 has 16 residues. Germline V CDR1 and CDR2: LGHNA, YNFKEQ.

At least ten counts were recorded for this clone. V and J are TRBV7-8 and TRBJ2-4; perhaps D is TRBD1 or TRBD2 (7 bases each). The ends were cut back, 0 bases at V and 3 bases at J, with 12 bases in the middle. Germline lookup yields CDR1 SGHVS and CDR2 FQNEAQ. The CDR3 has 16 residues. For the CDR3, the DNA is TGTGCCAGCAGCTTAGCCGCAGGGGGGGTCAAAAACATTCAGTACTTC. It encodes CASSLAAGGVKNIQYF.

Many counts were recorded for this clone. V gene TRBV29-1 combines with J gene TRBJ2-1; possible D gene TRBD2, 6 bases. The germline V gene encodes CDR1 SQVTM and CDR2 ANQGSEA. The CDR3 sequence is 11 residues long. The ends were cut back, 6 bases at V and 6 bases at J, with 9 bases in the middle. The CDR3 region is CSVYGGNEQFF. In DNA, the CDR3 is TGCAGCGTCTACGGGGGCAATGAGCAGTTCTTC.

The rearrangement links TRBV4-1 to TRBJ2-2; D is possibly TRBD1 or TRBD2 (5 bases each). Germline V gene sequence: CDR1 MGHRA, CDR2 YSYEKL. Trimming shortened V by 0 bases and J by 0 bases, and 14 bases separated the two germline ends. This CDR3 comprises 18 residues. The CDR3 loop reads CASSQDRGASANTGELFF. CDR3 DNA sequence: TGCGCCAGCAGCCAAGATAGGGGAGCCTCAGCGAACACCGGGGAGCTGTTTTTT.

There are many counts of this clone. The chain has TRBV5-5 and TRBJ1-6, with 7 bases lining up with TRBD1. This CDR3 has 14 residues. J was trimmed by 10 bases and V by 4 bases; bases with no gene match: 8. The germline V gene encodes CDR1 SGHKS and CDR2 YYEKEE (reference sequence). CDR3 coding DNA: TGTGCCAGCAGCCCCGGACAGGTCCACTCACCCCTCCACTTT. It specifies CASSPGQVHSPLHF.